The entry that follows covers one T cell receptor beta chain sequence. There are 16 residues in the CDR3. V was clipped by 2 bases and J by 6 bases; unmatched bases: 8. Germline V gene data show CDR1 as MNHEY and CDR2 as SVGAGI. The sample belongs to a study of patients and donors after allogeneic stem cell transplantation. MiXCR was run by TCRdb on the RT-PCR reads, yielding one entry per CDR3 protein. The sample contains about 960,000 distinct CDR3 sequences, over 15% of which appear only once. The sequence came from a human donor who was either an allogeneic HSCT recipient or a stem cell or donor lymphocyte infusion donor (not recorded which). It is not recorded whose cells these are; they may come from a transplant donor. The V call is TRBV6-5, the J call TRBJ2-1, with 9 bases lining up with TRBD1. Sequenced material: blood, either unsorted or a sorted T cell fraction (not recorded which). As DNA, the CDR3 is TGTGCCAGCAGTTACGGGACAGGGATCGGCGGCAATGAGCAGTTCTTC. This encodes CASSYGTGIGGNEQFF.